The 8 T cell receptor beta chains given below trace back to one sample, sequenced in a study of T cell responses to AZD1222 COVID-19 vaccine. Measured with immunoSEQ multiplex PCR; TCRdb has only the in-frame clones, and not every one. The sample lists roughly 120,000 clones, about nine tenths occurring once. Specimen: peripheral blood, collected on day 0 of AZD1222 vaccination. The receptors originated from an adult in good health.

This rearrangement joins TRBV5-5 to TRBJ2-7, with D perhaps TRBD2 (5 bases). Looked up from germline, CDR1 is SGHKS and CDR2 is YYEKEE (reference sequence). V was shortened by 2 bases and J by 5 bases, with 5 bases between the two germline ends. The CDR3 spans 11 residues. CDR3 amino acids: CASSLLDEQYF. The CDR3 nucleotides read TGTGCCAGCAGCTTACTAGACGAGCAGTACTTC. The whole variable domain, remainder taken from reference TRBV5-5 and TRBJ2-7, is DAGVTQSPTHLIKTRGQQVTLRCSPISGHKSVSWYQQVLGQGPQFIFQYYEKEERGRGNFPDRFSARQFPNYSSELNVNALLLGDSALYLCASSLLDEQYFGPGTRLTVT.

The chain employs TRBV19 and TRBJ1-4; no definite D call. Trimming shortened V by 3 bases and J by 7 bases, and 24 bases separated the two germline ends. The CDR3 totals 18 residues. Germline V gives CDR1 LNHDA, CDR2 SQIVND (reference sequence). The CDR3 spells CASSIFAANLFKSEKLFF. DNA of the CDR3: TGTGCCAGTAGTATCTTTGCAGCGAACCTATTCAAGAGTGAAAAACTGTTTTTT.

The rearrangement joins TRBV6-2 or TRBV6-3 to TRBJ2-4; 13 positions agree with TRBD2. J was trimmed by 3 bases and V by 2 bases; bases with no gene match: 7. This CDR3 is built from 18 residues. Germline CDR1 MNHEY, CDR2 SVGEGT. The CDR3 spells CASSYPPGLAGVKNIQYF. The CDR3 DNA is TGTGCCAGCAGTTACCCCCCTGGACTAGCGGGGGTCAAAAACATTCAGTACTTC.

The chain recombines TRBV5-6 with TRBJ1-6; D remains unclear. This CDR3 is 15 amino acids long. V was pared by 0 bases and J by 0 bases, with 4 bases between. The V gene's germline CDR1 is SGHDT and CDR2 YYEEEE. CDR3 residues: CASSLDSSYNSPLHF. The CDR3 region has the DNA TGTGCCAGCAGCTTGGACAGCTCCTATAATTCACCCCTCCACTTT.

This clone was observed a few times. The V and J genes are TRBV6-2 or TRBV6-3 and TRBJ1-1; D gene ambiguous. CDR1 MNHEY and CDR2 SVGEGT come from the germline V gene. The V end lost 7 bases, the J end lost 3 bases, and 15 bases lay between the germline ends. There are 14 residues in the CDR3. In nucleotides, the CDR3 is TGTGCCAGCACCCCAAAGGGTTATGACACTGAAGCTTTCTTT. Protein: CASTPKGYDTEAFF.

The chain carries TRBV6-1 and TRBJ2-5, with 7 positions matching TRBD2. After removal of 3 bases from V and 5 bases from J, the junction contained 9 bases not matched to a gene. There are 15 residues in the CDR3. Germline V lookup: CDR1 MNHNS, CDR2 SASEGT. As DNA, the CDR3 is TGTGCCAGCAGTGACGCCGGGGGGAGAATTGAGACCCAGTACTTC. Its protein is CASSDAGGRIETQYF.

The V and J genes are TRBV28 and TRBJ2-7; 7 bases are shared with TRBD2. V shed 3 bases and J 3 bases; nucleotides not matched to a gene: 11. The CDR3 is 16 residues long. CDR1 is MDHEN and CDR2 is SYDVKM in the germline V gene. CDR3 amino acids: CASSFHSREGGYEQYF. In DNA, the CDR3 is TGTGCCAGCAGTTTCCACAGCAGGGAGGGTGGCTACGAGCAGTACTTC.

This chain connects TRBV6-5 to TRBJ2-5; D may be TRBD1 (5 bases). The CDR3 is made up of 15 amino acids. Trimming removed 8 bases from V and 5 bases from J, with 21 bases in between. Germline CDR1 reads MNHEY; CDR2 reads SVGAGI. This chain's CDR3 is CASGADGGPQETQYF. The CDR3, as DNA: TGTGCCAGCGGGGCCGATGGTGGGCCACAGGAGACCCAGTACTTC.